This T cell receptor (beta chain) was profiled in a study of shared clonotypes between healthy human individuals. The CDR3 spans 14 residues. The germline V gene has CDR1 MNHNS and CDR2 SASEGT. Trimming cost V 10 bases and J 1 base, with 15 bases left between them. With respect to this clone: Antigen unknown.

Running of the assay took place at deep level. Each replicate PCR on the sorted subsets used 200 ng DNA (approximately 33,000 T cell genomes). Clones were sequenced by immunoSEQ multiplex PCR, and TCRdb holds only the in-frame ones, with some missing. The sample lists some 2,000,000 clones; 85% to 95% were seen once. From CD4+ cells came CD45RA+ naive and CD45RA-negative memory subsets. Overall study findings and caveats: Researchers found naive subsets generally carried larger estimated richness than memory subsets.

The receptor comes from a young man in good health. The source material was naive CD4+ T cells sorted from blood. Subset given: CD45RA+ positively selected. J is TRBJ2-3 and V is TRBV6-1; perhaps TRBD2 as D (6 bases). CDR3 in DNA: TGTGCCACCTCTCGGGACTTTGGCACAGATACGCAGTATTTT. Amino acids: CATSRDFGTDTQYF.